Listed below are T cell receptor beta chains from one sample, sequenced in a study of regulatory T cells in long-lasting Graves disease. One entry per CDR3 protein results from TCRdb running MiXCR on the multiplex PCR reads. The sample yields roughly 450,000 distinct CDR3 sequences, around a fifth seen once. The sample here was peripheral blood mononuclear cells (PBMCs), taken when the disease was refractory, from a patient treated with antithyroid drugs. The receptors derive from a female donor with Graves disease. The CDR3 runs from the conserved cysteine through the conserved F or W. Each record gives: D gene, V gene, J gene, clone size, CDR3 protein, CDR3 DNA. The D gene is left open where the match is weak. Clone size is not always given. Where it is, it says once, few, many or a class for expanded clones.

-,TRBV3-2,TRBJ1-2,-,CAGGWGMCGYTF,TGTGCCGGCGGTTGGGGGATGTGTGGCTACACCTTC
-,TRBV6-5,TRBJ1-2,few,CASSYSTPGRGGGYTF,TGTGCCAGCAGTTACTCTACCCCCGGACGGGGGGGCGGCTACACCTTC
-,TRBV6-5,TRBJ1-5,many,CASSYEGNGQHF,TGTGCCAGCAGTTACGAGGGCAACGGACAGCATTTT
-,TRBV6-5,TRBJ2-7,many,CASSSRTDSHEQYF,TGTGCCAGCAGTTCTCGGACAGATTCCCACGAGCAGTACTTC
TRBD1,TRBV3-1,TRBJ1-4,-,CASSRRQGGNEKLFF,TGTGCCAGCAGCCGCCGGCAGGGGGGTAATGAAAAACTGTTTTTT
-,TRBV24-1,TRBJ2-5,many,CATSERDRPWVQETQYF,TGTGCCACCAGTGAGCGCGACCGCCCTTGGGTCCAAGAGACCCAGTACTTC
-,TRBV27,TRBJ2-7,-,CASSLYPGRDSYEQYF,TGTGCCAGCAGTTTATATCCGGGACGGGACTCCTACGAGCAGTACTTC
TRBD1,TRBV6-1,TRBJ1-1,many,CASSRQGEAFF,TGTGCCAGCAGCAGACAGGGTGAGGCTTTCTTT
-,TRBV29-1,TRBJ1-2,many,CSVEDIVGVGGYTF,TGCAGCGTTGAAGATATCGTAGGGGTGGGAGGCTACACCTTC
-,TRBV4-3,TRBJ1-1,-,CASSQDRAVNTEAFF,TGCGCCAGCAGCCAAGATCGGGCAGTGAACACTGAAGCTTTCTTT
-,TRBV11-3,TRBJ1-1,-,CASSSKSKHTEAFF,TGTGCCAGCAGCTCCAAGTCGAAGCACACTGAAGCTTTCTTT
-,TRBV5-4,TRBJ1-2,once,CASRSGRADGYGYTF,TGTGCCAGCCGCTCCGGGCGTGCCGATGGTTATGGCTACACCTTC
-,TRBV7-9,TRBJ2-7,-,CASSPQRGAPYEQYF,TGTGCCAGCAGCCCCCAGAGGGGCGCTCCCTACGAGCAGTACTTC
-,TRBV5-5,TRBJ1-2,few,CASSLESGLHGYTF,TGTGCCAGCAGCTTGGAGTCGGGACTTCATGGCTACACCTTC
-,TRBV2,TRBJ1-1,many,CASSISTMLF,TGTGCCAGCAGTATATCGACAATGCTGTTT
TRBD1,TRBV20-1,TRBJ1-1,-,CSARDRLRDRGDTEAFF,TGCAGTGCTAGAGATCGTTTAAGGGACAGGGGGGACACTGAAGCTTTCTTT
-,TRBV7-8,TRBJ1-1,many,CASRRTLPSEAFF,TGTGCCAGCAGACGGACCCTACCCTCTGAAGCTTTCTTT
-,TRBV10-3,TRBJ1-1,-,CAINPGENTEAFF,TGTGCCATCAATCCGGGAGAGAACACTGAAGCTTTCTTT
TRBD2,TRBV15,TRBJ2-3,-,CATSRGVGEGTDTQYF,TGTGCCACCAGCAGAGGGGTGGGGGAGGGTACAGATACGCAGTATTTT
-,TRBV5-6,TRBJ2-1,few,CASSAPGTAGDEQFF,TGTGCCAGCAGCGCACCCGGGACAGCGGGCGATGAGCAGTTCTTC
-,TRBV19,TRBJ1-1,-,CASSLTAGNTEAFF,TGTGCCAGTAGCCTGACAGCGGGGAACACTGAAGCTTTCTTT
-,TRBV13,TRBJ2-6,-,CASSPRGGVAGANVLTF,TGTGCCAGCAGCCCAAGGGGCGGGGTAGCAGGGGCCAACGTCCTGACTTTC
TRBD1,TRBV6-5,TRBJ1-2,few,CASSWDSPDGYTF,TGTGCCAGCAGTTGGGACAGTCCCGATGGCTACACCTTC
-,TRBV20-1,TRBJ1-5,many,CSAREGGNQPQHF,TGCAGTGCTAGAGAAGGGGGCAATCAGCCCCAGCATTTT
TRBD1,TRBV20-1,TRBJ2-1,-,CSAYRGFEQFF,TGCAGTGCTTACAGGGGTTTTGAGCAGTTCTTC
TRBD1,TRBV27,TRBJ2-2,many,CASSPRGRTGELFF,TGTGCCAGCAGTCCCAGGGGGCGTACCGGGGAGCTGTTTTTT
-,TRBV2,TRBJ2-3,few,CATPRGGSDTQYF,TGTGCCACACCTCGGGGAGGATCAGATACGCAGTATTTT
TRBD1,TRBV11-2,TRBJ1-4,few,CASSPRDSVYEKLFF,TGTGCCAGCAGCCCACGGGACAGCGTATATGAAAAACTGTTTTTT
-,TRBV7-9,TRBJ1-5,-,CASSLGTQPQHF,TGTGCCAGCAGCTTAGGTACCCAGCCCCAGCATTTT
-,TRBV11-2,TRBJ2-6,-,CASTRQLSSGANVLTF,TGTGCCAGCACTCGACAGCTCAGCTCTGGGGCCAACGTCCTGACTTTC
TRBD2,TRBV6-2/TRBV6-3,TRBJ2-1,-,CASRPREGRNEQFF,TGTGCCAGCCGGCCTCGGGAGGGCCGAAATGAGCAGTTCTTC
-,TRBV27,TRBJ1-5,many,CASSFGRESNQPQHF,TGTGCCAGCAGTTTCGGCAGGGAAAGCAATCAGCCCCAGCATTTT
-,TRBV19,TRBJ1-4,few,CASSTNRNEKLFF,TGTGCCAGTAGTACTAACAGGAATGAAAAACTGTTTTTT
-,TRBV7-8,TRBJ1-6,few,CASTLTGGSPALHF,TGTGCCAGCACCCTAACGGGCGGTTCGCCGGCCCTCCACTTT
TRBD1,TRBV7-2,TRBJ2-1,-,CASSLVTGGENEQFF,TGTGCCAGCAGCTTAGTTACAGGGGGAGAAAATGAGCAGTTCTTC
-,TRBV5-1,TRBJ2-5,-,CASSLVSSLETQYF,TGCGCCAGCAGCTTGGTATCCAGCTTGGAGACCCAGTACTTC
-,TRBV3-1,TRBJ2-5,-,CASSRADLNQETQYF,TGTGCCAGCAGCCGAGCGGACCTAAATCAAGAGACCCAGTACTTC
TRBD2,TRBV28,TRBJ2-7,many,CASRNMGLAGGEQYF,TGTGCCAGCAGGAACATGGGACTAGCGGGAGGCGAGCAGTACTTC
-,TRBV28,TRBJ1-5,few,CASSPSGSGNQPQHF,TGTGCCAGCAGCCCCTCTGGGTCTGGCAATCAGCCCCAGCATTTT
-,TRBV6-1,TRBJ2-3,-,CASRQTNTDTQYF,TGTGCCAGCAGACAGACCAACACAGATACGCAGTATTTT
TRBD1,TRBV28,TRBJ2-5,-,CASSRQGAAETQYF,TGTGCCAGCAGCAGACAGGGGGCAGCGGAGACCCAGTACTTC
TRBD1,TRBV28,TRBJ2-3,-,CASSPRQGGTDTQYF,TGTGCCAGCAGTCCACGACAGGGCGGCACAGATACGCAGTATTTT
TRBD1,TRBV7-9,TRBJ2-7,-,CASSSAGTATYEQYF,TGTGCCAGCAGCTCCGCTGGGACAGCCACCTACGAGCAGTACTTC
-,TRBV10-3,TRBJ1-5,many,CAISESVFYQPQHF,TGTGCCATCAGTGAGTCTGTATTCTATCAGCCCCAGCATTTT
TRBD1,TRBV25-1,TRBJ1-2,many,CASSEVGQGFYGYTF,TGTGCCAGCAGTGAAGTGGGACAGGGTTTCTATGGCTACACCTTC
-,TRBV24-1,TRBJ2-2,many,CATSDSVFGELFF,TGTGCCACCAGTGATTCCGTTTTCGGGGAGCTGTTTTTT
-,TRBV12-3/TRBV12-4,TRBJ1-5,-,CASSLNPDSNQPQHF,TGTGCCAGCAGTTTGAATCCGGATAGCAATCAGCCCCAGCATTTT
-,TRBV28,TRBJ1-1,many,CASSLSPSGAEAFF,TGTGCCAGCAGTTTATCCCCAAGTGGGGCTGAAGCTTTCTTT
TRBD1,TRBV19,TRBJ1-2,-,CASSLLGTGGTYYGYTF,TGTGCCAGTAGCCTATTGGGGACAGGGGGTACCTATTATGGCTACACCTTC
-,TRBV28,TRBJ1-1,many,CASGLGERRNTEAFF,TGTGCCAGTGGGTTAGGAGAGAGACGGAACACTGAAGCTTTCTTT
-,TRBV12-3/TRBV12-4,TRBJ1-5,many,CASKWGNQPQHF,TGTGCCAGCAAATGGGGAAATCAGCCCCAGCATTTT
-,TRBV5-5,TRBJ2-5,many,CASSLRAGALSQETQYF,TGTGCCAGCAGCTTGAGGGCTGGGGCACTAAGCCAAGAGACCCAGTACTTC